This TCR beta chain was retrieved from a study of graft-versus-host responses after intestinal transplantation. Study summary: Transplants were multivisceral, liver-intestinal, or isolated intestinal. Following induction with anti-thymocyte globulin, all recipients were given tacrolimus and steroids for two to three years.

The CDR3 is 19 residues long. V was pared by 3 bases and J by 2 bases, with 16 bases of the junction left unmatched. Germline assignment: CDR1 MGHRA and CDR2 YSYEKL. Study-level points and caveats: Some GvH clones appeared in ileal mucosa or blood before recipient bone marrow. Declining HvG levels early post-transplant were linked to peak circulating GvH clone levels.

Measured with immunoSEQ multiplex PCR; TCRdb has only the in-frame clones, and not every one. The table records tens of thousands of clones, roughly nine tenths of them present only once. As concerns this clone: Its antigen is as yet unknown.

Here the sequenced sample was unstimulated CD4+ T cells sorted from spleen or lymph node cells, taken before intestinal transplant. The TCR originated in a human donor who received an intestinal transplant. The gene calls are TRBV4-1 and TRBJ2-1; 7 nucleotides align to TRBD2. CDR3 nucleotide sequence: TGCGCCAGCAGCCAGCTCCCTCAGGTCCTAGCGGCTGCCTACAATGAGCAGTTCTTC. It codes for CASSQLPQVLAAAYNEQFF.